Described below is a single TCR beta chain sequence and its context. This receptor's antigen is unknown. Base-call qualities are not available, and no considerably larger clone is one nucleotide away. The sample is drawn from a study of blood T cell repertoires in COVID-19 (dated by TCRdb to 2019 to 2021). Looking at the study overall: Samples from collaborators originated in the United States, Italy and Spain and spanned both the acute and convalescent phases of COVID-19. The prospective study material was composed of cDNA or gDNA derived from T cells, B-cell-depleted T cells, or PBMCs. Deeply sampled blood TCRbeta repertoires from subjects exposed to, actively infected with, or recovered from COVID-19 were included in the dataset. The repertoires were released in a freely available public database meant as a resource for research on the immune response to SARS-CoV-2. Samples were obtained from the ongoing ImmuneRACE study (first 160 participants) and from some 1,300 subjects provided by 6 global collaborators. The sample metadata nearly always contained a de-identified subject ID, COVID-19 status, age in years and sex. Where available, HLA class I and class II types were obtained from metadata supplied by the sample provider rather than from assay-based typing. What the study reported, not specific to this receptor: The quantity of clinical and demographic metadata differed by source and by participant and was supplied without curation.

One collaborating source in Seattle enrolled patients during active infection and followed them longitudinally through the course of disease. Whole blood was collected in K2EDTA tubes by collaborating institutions according to the institutions' own protocols. For TCRbeta analysis, collaborator samples were shipped as frozen whole blood, as isolated PBMCs, or as DNA extracted from either sample type. TCRbeta CDR3 regions were amplified from genomic DNA by means of the immunoSEQ Assay, a bias-controlled multiplex PCR. The original methods were these. Nucleated cell counts per sample were estimated from amplification of reference gene primers within the assay. Sequence reads were collapsed and filtered to measure the absolute abundance of every unique TCRbeta CDR3 rearrangement. For each sample, productive Simpson clonality was calculated by taking the square root of Simpson's diversity index across productive rearrangements. In TCRdb, the immuneACCESS table is reduced to in-frame sequences with V and J assigned. These tables do not hold every clone; where another copy was compared, an unresolved V gene accounts for under half, and the others remain unexplained. D and trimming were read from the DNA, whereas the V and J calls and clone size are those reported in that table. The sample table lists under 400,000 clones, around 87% of them with a count of one. 8.5% to 12% of the sample is taken by the ten largest.

CDR1 and CDR2 are drawn from the germline V gene: SGHTA, FQGNSA. The V and J ends are trimmed by 2 bases and 4 bases, leaving 12 bases between them. Counted from cysteine to phenylalanine, this CDR3 has 15 amino acids. Only the CDR3 portion is preserved as DNA: 45 bases, with reading frame beginning at the first base. The chain is encoded by TRBV7-2 joined to TRBJ1-5; TRBD1 is possibly the D segment (5 matching bases). This clonotype was obtained from a woman under 40 with COVID-19, enrolled during active disease. Sequenced sample: peripheral blood. The base sequence is TGTGCCAGCAGCTTATTCACCGGGGGTAATCAGCCCCAGCATTTT. Its protein is CASSLFTGGNQPQHF. Where the CDR3 stops, the reference TRBV7-2 and TRBJ1-5 genes take over; the full variable domain is GAGVSQSPSNKVTEKGKDVELRCDPISGHTALYWYRQSLGQGLEFLIYFQGNSAPDKSGLPSDRFSAERTGGSVSTLTIQRTQQEDSAVYLCASSLFTGGNQPQHFGDGTRLSIL.